This entry is about one TCR beta chain. Its cognate antigen has yet to be identified. There are no base qualities to consult, and no much larger clone falls within one base. High-throughput TCR beta sequencing profiled peripheral blood CD8+ and CD4+ T cells from healthy donors, Susac syndrome patients and multiple sclerosis patients. The multiple sclerosis controls were treatment-naive patients who had stable or active relapsing-remitting disease and met the revised McDonald criteria. CD8+ TEMRA cells were enriched by FACS, while bulk CD8+ and CD4+ T cells were purified by magnetic negative isolation. Blood was drawn into EDTA tubes, processed within 24 hours, and PBMCs were isolated by density gradient centrifugation. PBMCs destined for TCR sequencing were cryopreserved in liquid nitrogen and later thawed in a 37 °C water bath. A purity of at least 90% was achieved for sorted or isolated CD4+, CD8+ and CD8+ TEMRA cells.

RNA was extracted with the RNeasy kit and 0.5 to 1 ug was reverse transcribed using random hexamers. The immunoSEQ multiplex PCR assay, covering 54 Vbeta and 13 Jbeta segments, was used to amplify TCR beta CDR3 regions. Bias from PCR amplification was corrected by using a synthetic template baseline for primer optimization and for computational correction. Per the source publication's procedure: Reads were annotated to V, D and J genes according to IMGT and were analyzed with immunoSEQ Analyzer, with only productive sequences retained. To calculate clonality, Shannon entropy was normalized by log2 of the number of productive unique sequences and then subtracted from one. For each patient and control, public and private clones were evaluated within the 100 most prevalent clones. A clone was defined as Susac-specific if it was absent from the healthy and MS cohorts, from around 960 published viral clones and from other ImmuneACCESS disease sequences. TCRdb trimmed the raw reads at Q25, called clones with MiXCR and kept productive beta chains. Rows with one shared CDR3 protein collapse into an entry with the most common genes and DNA. These V and J calls originate from TCRdb's pipeline instead of the authors' own analysis. The sample table records approximately 150,000 distinct CDR3 sequences; approximately 96% of these occur just once. 0.11% of the sample is held by the ten biggest clonotypes.

There are 14 amino acids in the CDR3, from cysteine to phenylalanine inclusive. Just the 42-base CDR3 DNA is kept, in frame starting at base 1. CDR1 and CDR2, looked up from the germline V gene (reference sequence), are SEHNR and FQNEAQ. Clipping removes 0 bases from V and 5 bases from J, with 4 as the unmatched junction base count. The sample comes from a study of CD8 T cells in Susac syndrome (dated by TCRdb to 2018 to 2020). Turning to the overall study: Whether CD8+ T cell activation and differentiation in Susac syndrome was antigen driven was tested using repertoire sequencing.

The study at large found these results: The number of individuals in the TCR sequencing and HLA analysis was recognized as being relatively small.

The rearrangement joined TRBV7-9 to TRBJ2-7, with 7 central nucleotides matching TRBD2. The sample consisted of CD4+ T cells from PBMCs. The receptor's source is a human donor with multiple sclerosis. CDR3 protein: CASSLAGGKNEQYF. The nucleotide sequence reads TGTGCCAGCAGCTTAGCGGGAGGGAAAAACGAGCAGTACTTC.